The 24 T cell receptor beta chains reported below all come from one sample, sequenced in a study of OX40 agonist ivuxolimab in advanced cancers. Clones were sequenced by immunoSEQ multiplex PCR, and TCRdb holds only the in-frame ones, with some missing. The sample yields about 36,000 clones, over 65% seen once. The sample was CD4+ or CD8+ T cells sorted from blood, taken in a trial of the OX40 agonist ivuxolimab. These receptor sequences come from an adult with an advanced solid tumor such as melanoma, head and neck, liver or kidney cancer.

This clone was detected only a few times. The rearrangement joins TRBV7-9 to TRBJ2-3; 7 nucleotides line up with TRBD2. Germline CDR1 is SEHNR and CDR2 is FQNEAQ (reference sequence). After removal of 4 bases from V and 9 bases from J, the junction contained 1 base not matched to a gene. The CDR3 totals 11 residues. In DNA form, the CDR3 reads TGTGCCAGCAGCTACGGGGGGACGCAGTATTTT. As protein: CASSYGGTQYF.

This clone was observed a handful of times. The gene calls are TRBV27 and TRBJ2-7, with D perhaps TRBD1 (6 bases). This CDR3 has 13 amino acids. Looked up from germline, CDR1 is MNHEY and CDR2 is SMNVEV (reference sequence). Deletions cut 3 bases from V and 3 bases from J, with 9 bases between. The CDR3 DNA follows: TGTGCCAGCAGTTTTGGCAGGGGCTACGAGCAGTACTTC. It translates to CASSFGRGYEQYF.

The gene calls are TRBV28 and TRBJ2-7; 8 bases fit TRBD1. The CDR3 length is 15 residues. Germline CDR1 MDHEN, CDR2 SYDVKM. Trimming cost V 8 bases and J 3 bases; bases outside gene matches: 12. The CDR3 region has the DNA TGTGCCAGCCGAACCGACCGACAGGGGCTCTACGAGCAGTACTTC. This gives the protein CASRTDRQGLYEQYF.

This chain connects TRBV6-6 to TRBJ1-5, with D unresolved. Germline-derived CDR1 and CDR2 are MNHNY and SVGAGI (reference sequence). The CDR3 loop spans 15 amino acids. V lost 2 bases and J 1 base, leaving 9 bases between the germline ends. CDR3 in DNA: TGTGCCAGCAGTTACCTAGGACGGAGCAATCAGCCCCAGCATTTT. It encodes CASSYLGRSNQPQHF.

This clone was recorded at least ten times. The gene calls are TRBV7-9 and TRBJ2-3, with 10 nucleotides matching TRBD2. This CDR3 has 19 amino acids. Germline V gives CDR1 SEHNR, CDR2 FQNEAQ (reference sequence). V lost 4 bases and J lost 6; bases outside the gene matches: 19. CDR3 loop: CASSSSGRASLEGRDTQYF. The DNA of the CDR3 is TGTGCCAGCAGCTCCAGCGGGAGGGCCTCGCTCGAGGGCAGGGATACGCAGTATTTT.

This clone was seen a few times. The same CDR3 arises from other DNA sequences in this sample as well. V usage is TRBV19 and J usage is TRBJ1-5; D is ambiguous. This CDR3 has 14 amino acids. The V end was cut by 3 bases, the J end by 5 bases, with 11 bases between. Germline-derived CDR1 and CDR2 are LNHDA and SQIVND (reference sequence). The CDR3 spells CASSIGEGDQPQHF. The CDR3 DNA follows: TGTGCCAGTAGTATCGGAGAAGGTGATCAGCCCCAGCATTTT.

Here the CDR3 DNA reads TGCGCCAGCAGTGAGACGACAGGGTACTACGAGCAGTACTTC. It translates to CASSETTGYYEQYF. This sequence joins TRBV10-2 and TRBJ2-7, with 7 nucleotides matching TRBD1. The CDR3 has 14 residues. The germline CDR1 and CDR2 sequences are WSHSY and SAAADI. Trimming removed 2 bases from V and 3 bases from J; junction bases left unmatched: 4.

The V and J genes are TRBV7-9 and TRBJ2-2; maybe TRBD1 (5 bases). Per germline, CDR1 SEHNR and CDR2 FQNEAQ (reference sequence). Trimming shortened V by 4 bases and J by 9 bases, and 18 bases separated the two germline ends. The CDR3 runs 15 residues. The CDR3 here is CASSSPKTDPRELFF. Here the CDR3 DNA reads TGTGCCAGCAGCTCCCCAAAGACAGACCCCCGGGAGCTGTTTTTT.

This chain connects TRBV7-2 to TRBJ2-7; no clear D. Germline loops: CDR1 SGHTA, CDR2 FQGNSA. There are 13 residues in the CDR3. V was trimmed by 2 bases and J by 3 bases, leaving 8 bases between them. In nucleotides, the CDR3 is TGTGCCAGCAGCTTAAGGGTTAACTACGAGCAGTACTTC. Protein product: CASSLRVNYEQYF.

This clone was recorded once. The chain is built from TRBV27 and TRBJ1-2, with 12 bases identical to TRBD1. V lost 5 bases and J lost 8; bases outside the gene matches: 6. Germline loops: CDR1 MNHEY, CDR2 SMNVEV (reference sequence). The CDR3 runs to 14 residues. CDR3 amino acids: CASSMGQGAHGYTF. In nucleotides, the CDR3 is TGTGCCAGCAGTATGGGACAGGGGGCGCACGGCTACACCTTC.

This chain uses TRBV28 with TRBJ2-3; D remains ambiguous. Per germline, CDR1 MDHEN and CDR2 SYDVKM. CDR3 length: 13 residues. Deletions cut 3 bases from V and 3 bases from J, with 7 bases between. The CDR3 DNA sequence: TGTGCCAGCAGTTTTGTTGGGACAGATACGCAGTATTTT. This gives the protein CASSFVGTDTQYF.

This clone was found a few times. The chain links TRBV19 to TRBJ2-3, with TRBD1 identical over 8 bases. Germline CDR1 reads LNHDA; CDR2 reads SQIVND (reference sequence). This CDR3 has 16 amino acids. J gave up 0 bases and V 5 bases, and 7 bases lay outside the gene matches. CDR3 in DNA: TGTGCCAGTAGTGGGGACCGGGACAGGAGCACAGATACGCAGTATTTT. Amino acids: CASSGDRDRSTDTQYF.

This chain uses TRBV6-6 with TRBJ2-1, with 9 bases identical to TRBD1. The CDR3 totals 15 residues. Trimming removed 6 bases from V and 6 bases from J; junction bases left unmatched: 9. CDR1 is MNHNY, CDR2 SVGAGI, per germline (reference sequence). CDR3 DNA sequence: TGTGCCAGCAGATACCGGGACAGGGATTTCAATGAGCAGTTCTTC. Protein: CASRYRDRDFNEQFF.

CDR3 DNA: TGTGCCAGCAGCTTAGAACTCCACTACGAGCAGTACTTC. This sequence encodes CASSLELHYEQYF. The chain has TRBV7-8 and TRBJ2-7, with D uncertain. The CDR3 totals 13 residues. Germline loops: CDR1 SGHVS, CDR2 FQNEAQ. The V end lost 1 base, the J end lost 3 bases, and 7 bases lay between the germline ends.

V is TRBV2 and J is TRBJ2-3; TRBD2 aligns across 9 bases. The CDR3 extends over 16 amino acids. Trimming at V came to 3 bases and at J to 5 bases, leaving 9 bases not matched to a gene. Per the germline V gene, CDR1 is SNHLY and CDR2 is FYNNEI. This CDR3 is CASSELKRGARDTQYF. The DNA of the CDR3 is TGTGCCAGCAGTGAGTTGAAGCGGGGGGCCAGAGATACGCAGTATTTT.

The gene calls are TRBV20-1 and TRBJ1-4; a weak D match, TRBD1 (5 bases). Trimming pared 1 base from V and 8 bases from J, leaving 5 bases between. The germline gives CDR1 DFQATT, CDR2 SNEGSKA (reference sequence). The CDR3 sequence is 11 residues long. The CDR3 DNA follows: TGCAGTGCTAGAGGGACAGAAAAACTGTTTTTT. It is translated as CSARGTEKLFF.

This clone was seen repeatedly, ten times or more. The gene calls are TRBV4-1 and TRBJ2-1, with D possibly matching TRBD2 (5 bases). Germline CDR1 MGHRA, CDR2 YSYEKL. The CDR3 contains 19 residues. V dropped 0 bases and J dropped 0 bases, with 18 bases sitting between them. Here the CDR3 DNA reads TGCGCCAGCAGCCAAGATTGGGCGGGCAGGATAAGCTCCTACAATGAGCAGTTCTTC. Translating gives CASSQDWAGRISSYNEQFF.

Only a few counts were recorded for this clone. This chain links TRBV7-9 with TRBJ2-2; D not certain. The V and J ends lost 5 bases and 5 bases respectively, with 6 bases between them. The CDR3 has 12 amino acids. Germline V gene data show CDR1 as SEHNR and CDR2 as FQNEAQ (reference sequence). CDR3 sequence: CASSGLTGELFF. The CDR3 DNA reads TGTGCCAGCAGCGGTTTGACCGGGGAGCTGTTTTTT.

The V and J genes are TRBV2 and TRBJ2-3, with 13 bases lining up with TRBD2. With V trimmed by 8 bases and J by 2 bases, 7 bases remained unmatched. CDR3 length: 16 amino acids. Germline V gives CDR1 SNHLY, CDR2 FYNNEI. CDR3 residues: CASLGTSGENTDTQYF. CDR3 sequence (DNA): TGTGCCAGCCTGGGGACTAGCGGGGAAAACACAGATACGCAGTATTTT.

The chain recombines TRBV28 with TRBJ2-5, with 9 bases identical to TRBD1. The ends lost 5 bases at V and 1 base at J; junction bases unmatched: 17. Germline CDR1 is MDHEN and CDR2 is SYDVKM. The CDR3 loop spans 19 amino acids. The CDR3 region has the DNA TGTGCCAGCAGTACTTCTTGGGACAGGGATGGGTTCGGCCAAGAGACCCAGTACTTC. The encoded protein is CASSTSWDRDGFGQETQYF.

This clone was recorded only once. CDR3 protein: CASSVNRVLNSYEQYF. CDR3 DNA: TGCGCCAGCAGCGTGAACAGGGTACTGAACTCCTACGAGCAGTACTTC. The V gene is TRBV5-1, the J gene TRBJ2-7; the D gene is possibly TRBD1 (6 bases). From germline, CDR1 is SGHRS and CDR2 YFSETQ. This CDR3 contains 16 residues. The V and J ends lost 4 bases and 0 bases respectively, with 17 bases between them. The full variable domain, completed using reference TRBV5-1 and TRBJ2-7, is KAGVTQTPRYLIKTRGQQVTLSCSPISGHRSVSWYQQTPGQGLQFLFEYFSETQRNKGNFPGRFSGRQFSNSRSEMNVSTLELGDSALYLCASSVNRVLNSYEQYFGPGTRLTVT.

This chain links TRBV11-2 with TRBJ1-2; D is unresolved. Trimming stripped 3 bases from V and 3 bases from J, with 17 bases between. The CDR3 spans 16 residues. Germline V gene sequence: CDR1 SGHAT, CDR2 FQNNGV. The chain's CDR3 is CASSLTPFLSDYGYTF. CDR3 bases: TGTGCCAGCAGCTTGACGCCCTTTCTATCCGACTATGGCTACACCTTC. The complete variable domain, with remaining parts taken from reference TRBV11-2 and TRBJ1-2, reads EAGVAQSPRYKIIEKRQSVAFWCNPISGHATLYWYQQILGQGPKLLIQFQNNGVVDDSQLPKDRFSAERLKGVDSTLKIQPAKLEDSAVYLCASSLTPFLSDYGYTFGSGTRLTVV.

The V gene is TRBV27, the J gene TRBJ2-2, with D maybe TRBD2 (6 bases). This CDR3 is 16 amino acids long. Germline loops: CDR1 MNHEY, CDR2 SMNVEV (reference sequence). The V and J ends lost 1 base and 6 bases respectively, with 15 bases between them. The DNA of the CDR3 is TGTGCCAGCAGTTTATATGGGGGGAAGTGGTCCGGGGAGCTGTTTTTT. Translation gives CASSLYGGKWSGELFF.

The V call is TRBV11-1, the J call TRBJ1-1; no firm D call. V was pared by 2 bases and J by 2 bases, with 6 bases between. This CDR3 spans 13 amino acids. In germline, CDR1 is SGHAT, CDR2 FQDESV (reference sequence). The CDR3 sequence: CASSLPGNTEAFF. CDR3 sequence (DNA): TGTGCCAGCAGCTTACCGGGAAACACTGAAGCTTTCTTT.